Presented here are 20 T cell receptor beta chains from one specimen sequenced in a study of blood T cell repertoires in COVID-19. The assay was immunoSEQ multiplex PCR, and TCRdb's table has in-frame clones only and misses some. The data show hundreds of thousands of clones, 85% to 90% seen once. Source material: peripheral blood. The receptors were sampled from a woman aged 45-60 years with COVID-19, enrolled during active disease.

The V call is TRBV6-5, the J call TRBJ1-2, with TRBD1 identical over 7 bases. This CDR3 region has 14 residues. V was pared by 4 bases and J by 4 bases, with 6 bases of the junction left unmatched. Germline V gene sequence: CDR1 MNHEY, CDR2 SVGAGI. Here the CDR3 reads CASSSTGDTYGYTF. The CDR3 DNA sequence: TGTGCCAGCAGTTCCACAGGGGATACCTATGGCTACACCTTC.

The chain is built from TRBV7-8 and TRBJ2-1; 8 bases line up with TRBD1. The CDR3 consists of 13 residues. Trimming took 5 bases from V and 10 from J; bases not matched to a gene: 7. Germline CDR1 and CDR2: SGHVS and FQNEAQ. The CDR3 here is CASSLIRTGEQFF. The CDR3 DNA reads TGTGCCAGCAGCCTTATACGGACAGGGGAGCAGTTCTTC.

This rearrangement joins TRBV19 to TRBJ2-2; TRBD1 aligns across 9 bases. The trim removed 6 bases at V and 4 bases at J, leaving 9 bases unmatched. This CDR3 comprises 16 residues. Germline values: CDR1 LNHDA, CDR2 SQIVND (reference sequence). CDR3 sequence (DNA): TGTGCCAGTAGAACGGGGACAGGGTCGAGCACCGGGGAGCTGTTTTTT. It yields the protein CASRTGTGSSTGELFF.

This clone was counted a single time. J is TRBJ1-1 and V is TRBV21-1. TRBV21-1 is a listed pseudogene. This CDR3 is 14 amino acids long. The CDR3 reads CASILRGVNTEAFF. In DNA form, the CDR3 reads TGTGCCAGCATTCTCCGGGGGGTAAACACTGAAGCTTTCTTT.

The rearrangement joins TRBV27 to TRBJ1-2, with D tentatively TRBD1 (6 bases). Germline loops: CDR1 MNHEY, CDR2 SMNVEV (reference sequence). The length of the CDR3 is 13 residues. The germline V and J ends were trimmed by 3 bases and 6 bases, with 11 bases remaining between them. CDR3 sequence: CASSLGTSNGYTF. The CDR3 DNA reads as TGTGCCAGCAGTTTGGGGACATCGAATGGCTACACCTTC.

The genes are TRBV4-1 and TRBJ2-5; D unresolved. The germline V and J ends were trimmed by 0 bases and 5 bases, with 13 bases remaining between them. The CDR3 has 15 residues. Germline CDR1 and CDR2: MGHRA and YSYEKL. Written as DNA, the CDR3 is TGCGCCAGCAGCCAAGATAACGGGTGGTGGGAGACCCAGTACTTC. This gives the protein CASSQDNGWWETQYF.

This clone was counted a few times. The same CDR3 also results from other DNA sequences found in this sample. This sequence joins TRBV19 and TRBJ1-4, with D unclear. The length of the CDR3 is 15 residues. The V gene lost 3 bases and the J gene lost 2 bases, with 10 bases spanning the gap. CDR1 and CDR2 (germline): LNHDA, SQIVND (reference sequence). CDR3 protein: CASSISGATNEKLFF. The CDR3 DNA follows: TGTGCCAGTAGTATTTCGGGAGCGACTAATGAAAAACTGTTTTTT.

This chain connects TRBV19 to TRBJ1-5; D may be TRBD1 (6 bases). V dropped 3 bases and J dropped 1 base, with 16 bases sitting between them. The CDR3 runs to 17 residues. CDR1 and CDR2 from the germline V gene are LNHDA and SQIVND (reference sequence). CDR3 DNA sequence: TGTGCCAGTAGTATGGGGGCAGGTTCCGAAAGCAATCAGCCCCAGCATTTT. As protein: CASSMGAGSESNQPQHF.

The chain links TRBV5-6 to TRBJ2-5; 15 nucleotides agree with TRBD2. Germline V gene data show CDR1 as SGHDT and CDR2 as YYEEEE. CDR3 length: 19 amino acids. V shed 0 bases, J shed 5 bases, and the junction held 11 bases outside the gene matches. Here the CDR3 DNA reads TGTGCCAGCAGCTTGGGAGGACTAGCGGGAGGGCCAGATATGGAGACCCAGTACTTC. This sequence encodes CASSLGGLAGGPDMETQYF.

The gene calls are TRBV15 and TRBJ2-7; 7 bases are a match to TRBD1. The germline V gene encodes CDR1 LNHNV and CDR2 YYDKDF (reference sequence). The junction had 9 bases not matched to a gene; V was cut back by 0 bases and J by 1 base. This CDR3 spans 17 amino acids. The CDR3 coding sequence is TGTGCCACCAGCAGAGAAGCCCGACAGGGTTTTTCCTACGAGCAGTACTTC. Protein sequence: CATSREARQGFSYEQYF.

This chain connects TRBV19 to TRBJ1-1; D might be TRBD1 (5 bases). Trimming shortened V by 5 bases and J by 0 bases, and 10 bases separated the two germline ends. The CDR3 is made up of 14 amino acids. Germline CDR1 is LNHDA and CDR2 is SQIVND (reference sequence). CDR3 protein: CASSFQGVNTEAFF. The CDR3, as DNA: TGTGCCAGTAGTTTCCAAGGGGTGAACACTGAAGCTTTCTTT.

This rearrangement joins TRBV6-6 to TRBJ2-3, with 7 nucleotides matching TRBD1. From germline, CDR1 is MNHNY and CDR2 SVGAGI (reference sequence). The CDR3 spans 12 residues. V was pared by 7 bases and J by 4 bases, with 2 bases of the junction left unmatched. This CDR3 is CASTQGPDTQYF. The CDR3 nucleotides are TGTGCCAGCACACAGGGGCCAGATACGCAGTATTTT.

The chain has TRBV7-2 and TRBJ2-7, with TRBD1 matching over 7 bases. Germline CDR1 SGHTA, CDR2 FQGNSA. The CDR3 is 15 amino acids. The junction had 10 bases not matched to a gene; V was cut back by 5 bases and J by 3 bases. The CDR3 region has the DNA TGTGCCAGCAGCCTGACCGGGACAGTTAACTACGAGCAGTACTTC. Its translation is CASSLTGTVNYEQYF.

The chain recombines TRBV19 with TRBJ2-1, with TRBD2 matching 7 bases. There are 15 residues in the CDR3. The ends lost 2 bases at V and 3 bases at J; junction bases unmatched: 4. The germline V gene has CDR1 LNHDA and CDR2 SQIVND (reference sequence). The DNA of the CDR3 is TGTGCCAGTAGTATATGGCTAGCGGACTACAATGAGCAGTTCTTC. Translation: CASSIWLADYNEQFF.

The rearrangement uses TRBV24-1 and TRBJ2-1; 9 positions match TRBD1. Germline trimming cut 3 bases from V and 6 bases from J; bases unmatched to any gene: 8. This CDR3 spans 16 amino acids. Germline V gene data show CDR1 as KGHDR and CDR2 as SFDVKD. The CDR3 sequence is CATSDNGDRAGNEQFF. The CDR3 DNA is TGTGCCACCAGTGATAATGGGGACAGGGCGGGCAATGAGCAGTTCTTC.

The chain employs TRBV5-1 and TRBJ1-1; possibly TRBD1 for D (6 bases). V lost 3 bases, J lost 2 bases, and 11 bases lay in between. Germline V gene sequence: CDR1 SGHRS, CDR2 YFSETQ. The CDR3 is 14 amino acids. CDR3 sequence: CASSSGQTNTEAFF. DNA of the CDR3: TGCGCCAGCAGCTCGGGACAAACCAACACTGAAGCTTTCTTT.

The V gene is TRBV12-5, the J gene TRBJ1-5; a possible D gene is TRBD1 (6 bases). The CDR3 is 16 amino acids. The V gene's germline CDR1 is LGHNT and CDR2 FRNRAP. V was trimmed by 7 bases and J by 2 bases, leaving 18 bases between them. The CDR3 protein is CASALWGPEGNQPQHF. CDR3 nucleotide sequence: TGTGCTAGTGCCTTATGGGGGCCGGAGGGCAATCAGCCCCAGCATTTT.

The genes are TRBV9 and TRBJ2-2; 13 nucleotides align to TRBD2. CDR1 SGDLS and CDR2 YYNGEE come from the germline V gene. The CDR3 extends over 18 amino acids. The J segment lost 3 bases and the V segment lost 0 bases, leaving 5 bases of the junction unmatched. The CDR3 is CASSVANTSGRDTGELFF. Here the CDR3 DNA reads TGTGCCAGCAGCGTAGCTAATACTAGCGGGAGGGACACCGGGGAGCTGTTTTTT.

This rearrangement joins TRBV19 to TRBJ1-5, with 7 positions matching TRBD1. Unmatched junction bases numbered 10, after V lost 8 bases and J lost 3 bases. The V gene's germline CDR1 is LNHDA and CDR2 SQIVND (reference sequence). The CDR3 totals 15 residues. The CDR3 is CASQPGQNINQPQHF. The CDR3 nucleotides are TGTGCCAGTCAGCCGGGACAGAATATCAATCAGCCCCAGCATTTT. Complete variable domain (other parts from reference TRBV19 and TRBJ1-5): DGGITQSPKYLFRKEGQNVTLSCEQNLNHDAMYWYRQDPGQGLRLIYYSQIVNDFQKGDIAEGYSVSREKKESFPLTVTSAQKNPTAFYLCASQPGQNINQPQHFGDGTRLSIL.

This clone was observed a handful of times. The chain carries TRBV3-1 (or the pseudogene TRBV3-2) and TRBJ2-4; 7 bases match TRBD1. Trimming cost V 1 base and J 4 bases; bases outside gene matches: 7. In germline, CDR1 is LGHDT, CDR2 YNNKEL (reference sequence). The CDR3 length is 16 residues. The CDR3 DNA sequence: TGTGCCAGCAGCCAAGCCTCGGAGACAGGGAAAAACATTCAGTACTTC. Encoded protein: CASSQASETGKNIQYF.